Each of the 10 T cell receptor beta chains below was sequenced from the same sample in a study of naive and memory T cell subsets. An equimolar mix of two oligonucleotides served as the beta constant-region primer for TRBC1 and TRBC2. Nested alpha and beta constant-region primers with the SP2 primer drove four PCR rounds on ligated cDNA. TCRdb recomputed calls from the UMI-ligation and nested PCR reads with MiXCR, one row per CDR3 protein. The top ten clones hold approximately 0.88% of a sample with about 120,000 distinct CDR3 sequences, roughly 36% of them seen once. Sample: central memory CD4+ T cells from blood. Receptors originate from a human donor in good health.

The V call is TRBV6-6, the J call TRBJ1-1, with D unresolved. The CDR3 spans 14 residues. The V gene's germline CDR1 is MNHNY and CDR2 SVGAGI (reference sequence). V lost 1 base and J 1 base, leaving 7 bases between the germline ends. CDR3 in DNA: TGTGCCAGCAGTTACTGGGCAGGGAACACTGAAGCTTTCTTT. It translates to CASSYWAGNTEAFF.

This chain uses TRBV7-2 with TRBJ2-3; 13 bases agree with TRBD2. Germline assignment: CDR1 SGHTA and CDR2 FQGNSA. V was clipped by 6 bases and J by 6 bases; unmatched bases: 15. This CDR3 has 18 residues. The CDR3 DNA follows: TGTGCCAGCAGAACTAGAGCTGGGACTAGCGGGGCCCCCGATACGCAGTATTTT. Protein sequence: CASRTRAGTSGAPDTQYF.

The V call is TRBV6-5, the J call TRBJ1-1; D unclear. The germline V and J ends were trimmed by 2 bases and 11 bases, with 15 bases remaining between them. Germline CDR1 reads MNHEY; CDR2 reads SVGAGI. The CDR3 covers 13 residues. In DNA form, the CDR3 reads TGTGCCAGCAGTTACAAGCGGGGAATTGAGGCTTTCTTT. Its protein is CASSYKRGIEAFF.

The chain has TRBV28 and TRBJ1-5; 8 bases map to TRBD1. The length of the CDR3 is 15 residues. The V gene end was trimmed by 4 bases and the J gene end by 1 base; junction bases not matched to a gene: 3. CDR1 is MDHEN, CDR2 SYDVKM, per germline. This chain's CDR3 is CASSWQGASNQPQHF. CDR3 sequence (DNA): TGTGCCAGCAGTTGGCAGGGGGCGAGCAATCAGCCCCAGCATTTT.

The V and J genes are TRBV6-1 and TRBJ2-7; weak D call: TRBD1 (6 bases). CDR1 and CDR2 (germline): MNHNS, SASEGT. V was cut by 7 bases and J by 3 bases, with 10 bases left in between. The CDR3 consists of 12 residues. The CDR3 is CASMGQIYEQYF. The DNA for the CDR3 is TGTGCCAGCATGGGACAAATCTACGAGCAGTACTTC.

This clonotype showed up just a few times. The rearrangement joins TRBV6-5 to TRBJ2-1; TRBD2 is a possible D gene (5 bases). The germline V gene has CDR1 MNHEY and CDR2 SVGAGI. Trimming stripped 0 bases from V and 9 bases from J, with 9 bases between. The CDR3 covers 13 residues. This CDR3 is CASSYSKEGEQFF. The CDR3 bases are TGTGCCAGCAGTTACTCGAAAGAGGGTGAGCAGTTCTTC.

The table lists this clonotype with many counts. The chain employs TRBV28 and TRBJ1-5, with unresolved D. CDR1 is MDHEN and CDR2 is SYDVKM in the germline V gene. The CDR3 sequence is 14 residues long. The V end was cut by 5 bases, the J end by 7 bases, with 15 bases between. The CDR3 sequence: CASSVRAGLQPQHF. The CDR3 region has the DNA TGTGCCAGCAGTGTGAGGGCCGGCCTCCAGCCCCAGCATTTT.

The rearrangement uses TRBV6-1 and TRBJ1-1; no definite D call. This CDR3 is 11 amino acids long. V was clipped by 5 bases and J by 7 bases, with 8 bases between them. CDR1 MNHNS and CDR2 SASEGT come from the germline V gene. CDR3 residues: CASSLQLEAFF. The CDR3 DNA follows: TGTGCCAGCAGTTTACAGCTTGAAGCTTTCTTT.

The chain carries TRBV14 and TRBJ2-5; 11 nucleotides line up with TRBD2. V was pared by 4 bases and J by 5 bases, with 9 bases of the junction left unmatched. From germline, CDR1 is SGHDN and CDR2 FVKESK. This CDR3 has 16 amino acids. CDR3 sequence reads: CASSRRLAGGLETQYF. The CDR3 nucleotides read TGTGCCAGCAGCCGAAGATTAGCGGGAGGGCTTGAGACCCAGTACTTC.

J is TRBJ1-1 and V is TRBV18; weak D call: TRBD1 (5 bases). Germline V gene sequence: CDR1 KGHSH, CDR2 LQKENI. Trimming removed 2 bases at V and 1 base at J, with 11 bases between. CDR3 size: 15 residues. CDR3 region: CASSPAGTKNTEAFF. CDR3 nucleotide sequence: TGTGCCAGCTCACCAGCAGGGACCAAGAACACTGAAGCTTTCTTT.